This TCR beta chain is from a study of blood T cell repertoires in COVID-19 (dated by TCRdb to 2018 to 2020). Study-level background: Samples covering the acute and convalescent phases of COVID-19 were provided by collaborators in the United States, Italy and Spain. Where HLA class I and class II types were available, the types were taken from metadata supplied by the sample provider, not from assay-based typing. The repertoires were made available in a free public database intended to serve as a resource for research on the immune response to SARS-CoV-2. The samples were drawn from two sources: the first 160 participants of the ongoing ImmuneRACE study, and 1,254 subjects contributed by 6 global collaborators. Sample metadata almost always included a de-identified subject ID, COVID-19 status, age in years and sex. The material from the prospective study consisted of cDNA or gDNA derived from T cells, B-cell-depleted T cells, or PBMCs. Deeply sampled blood TCRbeta repertoires from subjects exposed to, actively infected with, or recovered from COVID-19 were included in the dataset. Findings and caveats that apply to the study as a whole: The quantity of clinical and demographic metadata differed by source and by participant and was supplied without curation.

In regard to this clone: Its antigen is not yet known. No base quality information exists; no much larger clone differs at one position. Within the sample, other DNA sequences also encode this same CDR3.

The immunoSEQ Assay, a bias-controlled multiplex PCR, was used to amplify TCRbeta CDR3 regions from genomic DNA. The authors' pipeline ran thus. Within the assay, amplification of reference gene primers was used to estimate how many nucleated cells each sample contained. Sequence reads were collapsed and filtered to measure the absolute abundance of every unique TCRbeta CDR3 rearrangement. For each sample, productive Simpson clonality was calculated as the square root of Simpson's diversity index over productive rearrangements. In its TCRdb copy, this immuneACCESS table keeps in-frame sequences only and misses some clones. Where compared with another copy, unresolved V genes explain less than half of these, and the others have no known cause. V and J calls and clone size are copied from that table; D and trimming were computed from the DNA. This sample gives 30,000 to 40,000 clones in total; about 76% of them show up just once. Clones ranked in the top ten supply under 12% of the sample.

In Seattle, one collaborating source enrolled patients while the infection was active and tracked those patients longitudinally over the course of disease. Whole blood was collected in K2EDTA tubes by collaborating institutions according to the institutions' own protocols. For TCRbeta analysis, collaborators shipped samples in one of three forms: frozen whole blood, isolated PBMCs, or DNA extracted from either of those sample types. The V and J ends are trimmed by 6 bases and 1 base, leaving 14 bases between them. The CDR3 holds 14 amino acids from the cysteine to the phenylalanine. Only the CDR3 portion is preserved as DNA: 42 bases, with reading frame beginning at the first base. The CDR1 and CDR2 encoded by the germline V gene are SQVTM and ANQGSEA.

The V and J genes are TRBV29-1 and TRBJ2-3, with TRBD1 perhaps the D gene, on 6 matching bases. This clonotype originated in a man aged 65 to 79 with COVID-19, enrolled during active disease. The sample comprised peripheral blood. The CDR3 here reads CSVDRPQGTDTQYF. The sequenced DNA is TGCAGCGTCGACAGGCCGCAGGGCACAGATACGCAGTATTTT.